The rows below give T cell receptor beta chains drawn from one sample of a study of cytomegalovirus exposure and HLA in healthy donors. The protocol was immunoSEQ multiplex PCR, while the TCRdb copy is restricted to in-frame clones and leaves out a portion. The profile shows around 120,000 clones, approximately 15% of them singletons. The source material was PBMCs. Receptors originate from a woman in her late teens or twenties in good health and CMV-seronegative. CDR3s include the opening cysteine and the closing phenylalanine or tryptophan. Fields, in order: D gene, clone size, V gene, J gene, CDR3 DNA, CDR3 protein. The D gene is left open where the match is weak. A row's size may be missing; if present it is once, few, many or a size class.

TRBD2,-,TRBV4-1,TRBJ2-6,TGCGCCAGCAGCCCTCGGGATAGCGGGAGCCTCTCTGGGGCCAACGTCCTGACTTTC,CASSPRDSGSLSGANVLTF
TRBD2,once,TRBV4-1,TRBJ2-1,TGCGCCAGCAGCCAAGGTCCTAGCGGGAGAGAGTGGAATGAGCAGTTCTTC,CASSQGPSGREWNEQFF
-,-,TRBV11-2,TRBJ2-7,TGTGCCAGCAGCTTATACCGGGATCCCTACGAGCAGTACTTC,CASSLYRDPYEQYF
-,-,TRBV30,TRBJ2-3,TGTGCCTGGAGTGTGGGACAAACCGATACGCAGTATTTT,CAWSVGQTDTQYF
-,-,TRBV6-1,TRBJ2-1,TGTGCCAGCAGTGAAGCGGGCCGGGCCGGAGGTGAGCAGTTCTTC,CASSEAGRAGGEQFF
TRBD1,medium-sized,TRBV5-1,TRBJ1-6,TGCGCCAGCAGCAGGACAGGGCCCTATAATTCACCCCTCCACTTT,CASSRTGPYNSPLHF
TRBD2,few,TRBV5-4,TRBJ2-7,TGTGCCAGCAGCTTGGCCCCGGGACTAGCAAGATTCTACGAGCAGTACTTC,CASSLAPGLARFYEQYF
TRBD1,-,TRBV28,TRBJ1-5,TGTGCCAGCAGAGGCGACAGGGCTAGCAATCAGCCCCAGCATTTT,CASRGDRASNQPQHF
-,-,TRBV5-4,TRBJ1-1,TGTGCCAGCAGCTTGGGCGAGGGCACTGAAGCTTTCTTT,CASSLGEGTEAFF
TRBD1,-,TRBV19,TRBJ1-5,TGTGCCAGTAGTCTAAGGACAGGGAGGGATAGCAATCAGCCCCAGCATTTT,CASSLRTGRDSNQPQHF
-,-,TRBV5-8,TRBJ1-1,TGTGCCAGCAGCCGGGGACAATCGCTTGGAGCTTTCTTT,CASSRGQSLGAFF
-,few,TRBV5-6,TRBJ2-5,TGTGCCAGCAGCTGGACATACCAAGAGACCCAGTACTTC,CASSWTYQETQYF
-,-,TRBV28,TRBJ2-7,TGTGCCAGCAGTTGGGGGCGGGTAAGACCGGGAGAGCAGTACTTC,CASSWGRVRPGEQYF
-,-,TRBV7-2,TRBJ1-2,TGTGCCAGCAGCCCCAGTGGCTACACCTTC,CASSPSGYTF
-,few,TRBV4-2,TRBJ2-1,TGTGCCAGCAGCCAAGATTTCACCCGGAATGAGCAGTTCTTC,CASSQDFTRNEQFF
-,few,TRBV7-6,TRBJ2-2,TGTGCCAGCAGCCTAGGGTTAGCCCGGAACACCGGGGAGCTGTTTTTT,CASSLGLARNTGELFF
-,-,TRBV10-3,TRBJ2-7,TGTGCCATCCGGGACACCTACGAGCAGTACTTC,CAIRDTYEQYF
TRBD1,-,TRBV10-3,TRBJ1-1,TGTGCCATCAGGGCCACAGGGGTGGCTGAAGCTTTCTTT,CAIRATGVAEAFF
TRBD1,few,TRBV7-8,TRBJ2-1,TGTGCCAGCAGGGGACAGGACTTATCCTACAATGAGCAGTTCTTC,CASRGQDLSYNEQFF
-,few,TRBV29-1,TRBJ1-2,TGCAGCGTTGATGGCGGGACCCGCTATGGCTACACCTTC,CSVDGGTRYGYTF
TRBD2,-,TRBV10-2,TRBJ2-5,TGCGCCAGCAGTGAGGGGGGGGAAACCCAGTACTTC,CASSEGGETQYF
TRBD1,few,TRBV2,TRBJ1-4,TGTGCCAGCAAGGACAGGGATGGAGAAAAACTGTTTTTT,CASKDRDGEKLFF
TRBD1,-,TRBV15,TRBJ2-5,TGTGCCACCAGCAGGGATCCGGGACAGAACCTAGAGACCCAGTACTTC,CATSRDPGQNLETQYF
-,-,TRBV9,TRBJ1-1,TGTGCCAGCAGCCCCTCCTTGAACACTGAAGCTTTCTTT,CASSPSLNTEAFF
-,few,TRBV28,TRBJ1-4,TGTGCCAGCAGTCGCGACAGCACCCTCAATGAAAAACTGTTTTTT,CASSRDSTLNEKLFF
-,few,TRBV4-3,TRBJ2-6,TGCGCCAGCAGCCAAGCCCCCGCCGGCGGATCCTCAACCGGGGCCAACGTCCTGACTTTC,CASSQAPAGGSSTGANVLTF
TRBD2,few,TRBV18,TRBJ2-3,TGTGCCAGCTTACCAACGCGGGGGACAGATACGCAGTATTTT,CASLPTRGTDTQYF
TRBD2,-,TRBV27,TRBJ2-2,TGTGCCAGCAGTTTATCGCGGGCGGGGGGGCCCGGGGAGCTGTTTTTT,CASSLSRAGGPGELFF
TRBD2,few,TRBV6-4,TRBJ2-1,TGTGCCAGCAGTGATACTAGCGGAGGGGGGGATGAGCAGTTCTTC,CASSDTSGGGDEQFF
TRBD2,-,TRBV5-1,TRBJ2-1,TGCGCCAGCAGAGGGCTAGCGGGACCCTCCTACAATGAGCAGTTCTTC,CASRGLAGPSYNEQFF
TRBD1,-,TRBV30,TRBJ1-2,TGTGCCTGGAGTGTCGGTAGGACAGGGAGCTATGGCTACACCTTC,CAWSVGRTGSYGYTF
TRBD1,few,TRBV18,TRBJ2-1,TGTGCCAGCTCAAGGTGGACAGGGGGAAATGAGCAGTTCTTC,CASSRWTGGNEQFF
TRBD2,-,TRBV10-3,TRBJ2-2,TGTGCCATCAGTGGAAATAGCGGGGGGTTCAACACCGGGGAGCTGTTTTTT,CAISGNSGGFNTGELFF
TRBD1,-,TRBV28,TRBJ1-2,TGTGCCAGCAGTTTGGGACAGCATAACTATGGCTACACCTTC,CASSLGQHNYGYTF
-,-,TRBV28,TRBJ1-5,-,CASSFGPGVSNQPQHF
-,few,TRBV6-5,TRBJ1-1,TGTGCCAGCAGTTACGCAATGAGGAGCACTGAAGCTTTCTTT,CASSYAMRSTEAFF
TRBD1,-,TRBV5-1,TRBJ2-2,TGCGCCAGCAGCCTCCAGACAGGGATCTTATCCGGGGAGCTGTTTTTT,CASSLQTGILSGELFF
TRBD2,-,TRBV5-1,TRBJ2-2,TGCGCCAGCAGCATACGGACTAGCGGGAGTGGAAACACCGGGGAGCTGTTTTTT,CASSIRTSGSGNTGELFF
-,-,TRBV9,TRBJ2-4,TGTGCCAGCAGCGAGGGGGGGAGCAAAAACATTCAGTACTTC,CASSEGGSKNIQYF
TRBD1,-,TRBV19,TRBJ2-7,TGTGCCAGTAGTATATCGGGACAGGGGGCTGTGGAGCAGTACTTC,CASSISGQGAVEQYF
TRBD1,-,TRBV6-1,TRBJ1-2,TGTGCCAGCAGTGAAGCGGGGACAGTACTACTCTATGGCTACACCTTC,CASSEAGTVLLYGYTF
-,-,TRBV30,TRBJ2-7,TGTGCCTGGAGCCCAAAGGGGATCGAGCAGTACTTC,CAWSPKGIEQYF
-,-,TRBV7-2,TRBJ1-1,TGTGCCAGCAGCTGGGGGGGGGCGAGAACTGAAGCTTTCTTT,CASSWGGARTEAFF
TRBD1,-,TRBV19,TRBJ1-3,TGTGCCAGTAGTAAACAGGGGTATGGAAACACCATATATTTT,CASSKQGYGNTIYF
-,few,TRBV19,TRBJ1-1,TGTGCCACCCAACGGAAAACAGGGACCACTGAAGCTTTCTTT,CATQRKTGTTEAFF
-,-,TRBV6-6,TRBJ2-2,TGTGCCAGCAGTTATGTTGGGGGGAATACCGGGGAGCTGTTTTTT,CASSYVGGNTGELFF
TRBD2,few,TRBV2,TRBJ2-4,TGTGCCAGCAGCCGCGGGAGGGCGGAAGAAAACATTCAGTACTTC,CASSRGRAEENIQYF
-,few,TRBV28,TRBJ2-5,TGTGCCAGCAGTTCGGACCCGCAGGAGGAGGAGACCCAGTACTTC,CASSSDPQEEETQYF
-,few,TRBV7-2,TRBJ2-7,TGTGCCAGCAGCCCGATTGGGGGCAGGGGCTCCTACGAGCAGTACTTC,CASSPIGGRGSYEQYF
TRBD2,-,TRBV10-1,TRBJ2-7,TGCGCCAGCAGTGATGATGAAGCGGGGGCCTACGAGCAGTACTTC,CASSDDEAGAYEQYF
-,-,TRBV9,TRBJ2-3,TGTGCCAGCAGCGTAGACAGGGCAGGGGATACGCAGTATTTT,CASSVDRAGDTQYF
-,few,TRBV10-1,TRBJ2-7,TGCGCCAGCAGTGAGCCAGGTTCCTACGAGCAGTACTTC,CASSEPGSYEQYF
TRBD1,few,TRBV12-5,TRBJ1-1,TGTGCTAGTGGTTCTGACAGGGTCACTGAAGCTTTCTTT,CASGSDRVTEAFF